The present T cell receptor (beta chain) was sequenced within a study of blood T cell repertoires in COVID-19. The assay was immunoSEQ multiplex PCR, and TCRdb's table has in-frame clones only and misses some. Seen here are under 80,000 clones, around 77% observed once, and the top ten hold over 7.5%. Sequenced material: peripheral blood. The sequence derives from a human donor in a cohort sampled during active COVID-19.

The CDR3 nucleotides read TGTGCCATCAGCCTCGAACAGGGTAGTAATTCACCCCTCCACTTT. Its translation is CAISLEQGSNSPLHF. The genes are TRBV10-3 and TRBJ1-6; perhaps TRBD1 as D (6 bases). CDR3 length equals 15 residues. Germline V lookup: CDR1 ENHRY, CDR2 SYGVKD. Deletions cut 6 bases from V and 6 bases from J, with 15 bases between.